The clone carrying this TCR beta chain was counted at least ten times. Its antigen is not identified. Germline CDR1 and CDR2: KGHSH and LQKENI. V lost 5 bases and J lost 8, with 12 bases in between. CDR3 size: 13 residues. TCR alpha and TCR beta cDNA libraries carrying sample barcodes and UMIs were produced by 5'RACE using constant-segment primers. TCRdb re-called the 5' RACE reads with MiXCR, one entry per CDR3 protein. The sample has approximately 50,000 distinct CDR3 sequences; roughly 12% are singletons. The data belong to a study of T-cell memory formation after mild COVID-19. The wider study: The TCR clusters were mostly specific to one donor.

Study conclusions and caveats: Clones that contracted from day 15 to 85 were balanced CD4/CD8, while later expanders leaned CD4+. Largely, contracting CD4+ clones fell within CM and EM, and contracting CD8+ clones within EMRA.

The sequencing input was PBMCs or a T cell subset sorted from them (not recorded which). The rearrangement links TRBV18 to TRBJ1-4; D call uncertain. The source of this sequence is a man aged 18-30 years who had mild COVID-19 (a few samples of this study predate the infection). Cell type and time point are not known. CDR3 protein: CASSKRGYEKLFF. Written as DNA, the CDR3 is TGTGCCAGCTCAAAAAGAGGGTACGAAAAACTGTTTTTT.